Shown below are 27 T cell receptor beta chains from a single sample sequenced in a study of sequential checkpoint blockade in melanoma. Assay: immunoSEQ multiplex PCR; the TCRdb copy retains only in-frame clones and omits some. Seen here are over a thousand clones, roughly 20% observed once, and the top ten hold approximately 8.6%. Treatment noted: randomized to nivolumab then ipilimumab (arm A) or the reverse (arm B). Source: tumor tissue (inferred from file names), taken from a patient given nivolumab and ipilimumab in sequence. The source of these receptors is a human donor with melanoma.

By sample fraction, this clone is medium-sized. V and J are TRBV11-3 and TRBJ2-6, with D unresolved. Germline CDR1 reads SGHNT; CDR2 reads YENEEA. CDR3 length: 17 amino acids. V lost 3 bases and J lost 2, with 14 bases in between. In nucleotides, the CDR3 is TGTGCCAGCAGCTTGGCCGGAACCACCGCTGGGGCCAACGTCCTGACTTTC. It translates to CASSLAGTTAGANVLTF.

V gene TRBV29-1 combines with J gene TRBJ2-1, with TRBD1 as a possible D gene (5 bases). V was clipped by 4 bases and J by 9 bases, with 16 bases between them. The CDR3 totals 13 residues. Germline CDR1 reads SQVTM; CDR2 reads ANQGSEA. Here the CDR3 reads CSVVGQRPTEQFF. CDR3 nucleotides: TGCAGCGTTGTGGGGCAACGGCCGACTGAGCAGTTCTTC.

This sequence joins TRBV18 and TRBJ2-3; no reliable D call. V lost 4 bases and J lost 4, with 9 bases in between. Germline V gene data show CDR1 as KGHSH and CDR2 as LQKENI. This CDR3 has 13 residues. CDR3 sequence reads: CASSLPDPDTQYF. CDR3 sequence (DNA): TGTGCCAGCTCACTACCGGACCCAGATACGCAGTATTTT.

In its sample, this clone was seen a few times. In DNA form, the CDR3 reads TGTGCCAGCAGTTACTCGTACGGCACATCTAATGAAAAACTGTTTTTT. It is translated as CASSYSYGTSNEKLFF. The gene calls are TRBV6-8 and TRBJ1-4; no clear D gene. V was cut by 0 bases and J by 3 bases, with 11 bases left in between. The germline CDR1 and CDR2 sequences are MNHGY and SAAAGT. CDR3 size: 16 residues.

The V gene is TRBV30, the J gene TRBJ2-2; 8 nucleotides align to TRBD2. V was clipped by 2 bases and J by 4 bases; unmatched bases: 9. CDR3 length equals 16 residues. The germline CDR1 and CDR2 sequences are GTSNPN and SVGIG (reference sequence). In DNA, the CDR3 is TGTGCCTGGAGTACACGGGGGGGATCGATCACCGGGGAGCTGTTTTTT. It codes for CAWSTRGGSITGELFF.

This clone is categorized as medium-sized (0.01 to 0.1%). The gene calls are TRBV4-1 and TRBJ1-1; 7 nucleotides agree with TRBD1. Germline CDR1 MGHRA, CDR2 YSYEKL. The CDR3 totals 15 residues. V lost 3 bases, J lost 4 bases, and 8 bases stayed unmatched. The CDR3 region has the DNA TGCGCCAGCAGCCACTACAGGGGAGGGGGCACTGAAGCTTTCTTT. Protein sequence: CASSHYRGGGTEAFF.

The V and J genes are TRBV29-1 and TRBJ2-1, with TRBD2 matching over 10 bases. The junction had 10 bases not matched to a gene; V was cut back by 6 bases and J by 8 bases. Germline V gene sequence: CDR1 SQVTM, CDR2 ANQGSEA. This CDR3 comprises 14 residues. The CDR3 is CSVLAGPWGHEQFF. In DNA, the CDR3 is TGCAGCGTACTAGCGGGGCCTTGGGGACATGAGCAGTTCTTC.

The V call is TRBV19, the J call TRBJ2-7; maybe TRBD1 (5 bases). Germline CDR1 is LNHDA and CDR2 is SQIVND (reference sequence). There are 15 residues in the CDR3. Trimming removed 5 bases from V and 0 bases from J, with 14 bases in between. Written as DNA, the CDR3 is TGTGCCAGTAGTCCGACAGACCGTAGCTCCTACGAGCAGTACTTC. Its translation: CASSPTDRSSYEQYF.

This clone has just a few counts. V usage is TRBV19 and J usage is TRBJ1-1; no firm D call. Between the trimmed V and J ends, which lost 3 bases and 3 bases, there was a span of 11 bases. Germline lookup yields CDR1 LNHDA and CDR2 SQIVND (reference sequence). The length of the CDR3 is 14 residues. DNA of the CDR3: TGTGCCAGTAGTATTATCGACCGGGACACTGAAGCTTTCTTT. Protein product: CASSIIDRDTEAFF.

In this sample, this clone is medium-sized. The V gene is TRBV12-2, the J gene TRBJ1-1; TRBD1 was called by the table and not checked on the DNA. TRBV12-2 is designated a pseudogene. The CDR3 sequence is 15 residues long. Here the CDR3 reads CASRPEQGRDTEAFF. In DNA form, the CDR3 reads TGTGCAAGTCGCCCCGAACAGGGAAGGGACACTGAAGCTTTCTTT.

This clone is large within its sample. The V and J genes are TRBV28 and TRBJ2-2, with 10 nucleotides matching TRBD1. Germline V CDR1 and CDR2: MDHEN, SYDVKM. With V trimmed by 4 bases and J by 1 base, 15 bases remained unmatched. This CDR3 is built from 20 residues. The chain's CDR3 is CASSSLRQGAFRMNTGELFF. The CDR3 nucleotides read TGTGCCAGCAGTTCCCTCAGACAGGGGGCGTTCCGTATGAACACCGGGGAGCTGTTTTTT.

Only a few counts were recorded for this clone. The chain carries TRBV6-8 and TRBJ2-7; TRBD1 matches 9 bases. CDR1 is MNHGY and CDR2 is SAAAGT in the germline V gene. The V gene end was trimmed by 0 bases and the J gene end by 2 bases; junction bases not matched to a gene: 5. This CDR3 comprises 16 residues. CDR3 loop: CASSYSAGTGTYEQYF. The CDR3 DNA sequence: TGTGCCAGCAGTTACTCAGCCGGGACAGGGACCTACGAGCAGTACTTC.

The chain carries TRBV19 and TRBJ2-3; 8 bases fit TRBD1. This CDR3 spans 15 amino acids. Germline V CDR1 and CDR2: LNHDA, SQIVND (reference sequence). J was trimmed by 5 bases and V by 6 bases; bases with no gene match: 10. CDR3 residues: CASSDRGVSGDTQYF. Written as DNA, the CDR3 is TGTGCCAGTAGCGACAGGGGAGTTTCTGGAGATACGCAGTATTTT. Looking up the rest from reference TRBV19 and TRBJ2-3 gives the full variable domain: DGGITQSPKYLFRKEGQNVTLSCEQNLNHDAMYWYRQDPGQGLRLIYYSQIVNDFQKGDIAEGYSVSREKKESFPLTVTSAQKNPTAFYLCASSDRGVSGDTQYFGPGTRLTVL.

By share, this clone ranks as large (0.1 to 1%). The genes are TRBV19 and TRBJ2-1, with D possibly matching TRBD2 (6 bases). With 2 bases removed from V and 5 bases from J, the gap between germline ends came to 10 bases. There are 14 residues in the CDR3. The germline V gene encodes CDR1 LNHDA and CDR2 SQIVND (reference sequence). The CDR3 nucleotides read TGTGCCAGTAGTATAATGACGGGGGACAATGAGCAGTTCTTC. Protein: CASSIMTGDNEQFF.

This clone occurred a few times. V is TRBV6-8 and J is TRBJ1-1, with unresolved D. V gave up 10 bases and J gave up 1 base, with 13 bases separating them. Germline CDR1 is MNHGY and CDR2 is SAAAGT. The CDR3 is 13 amino acids. CDR3 sequence (DNA): TGTGCCATCAAAGGAGGAGGGAACACTGAAGCTTTCTTT. Protein product: CAIKGGGNTEAFF.

This clone is medium-sized (0.01 to 0.1%) within its sample. The chain combines TRBV9 with TRBJ2-7, with D possibly TRBD1 on 7 matching bases. CDR1 and CDR2 from the germline V gene are SGDLS and YYNGEE. This CDR3 comprises 15 residues. Trimming removed 3 bases from V and 3 bases from J, with 16 bases in between. The chain's CDR3 is CASSARGGGLYEQYF. The CDR3 nucleotides are TGTGCCAGCAGCGCAAGAGGAGGGGGCCTCTACGAGCAGTACTTC.

This clone is labeled as medium-sized. The rearrangement joins TRBV11-3 to TRBJ2-7; no firm D call. Trimming pared 5 bases from V and 0 bases from J, leaving 14 bases between. Germline CDR1 reads SGHNT; CDR2 reads YENEEA. The CDR3 length is 15 residues. The CDR3 loop reads CASSLSPESSYEQYF. DNA of the CDR3: TGTGCCAGCAGCCTTTCCCCGGAGAGCTCCTACGAGCAGTACTTC.

A few counts support this clone. This chain uses TRBV29-1 with TRBJ2-7; no clear D. Trimming removed 5 bases from V and 4 bases from J, with 12 bases in between. CDR3 length equals 12 residues. Germline V lookup: CDR1 SQVTM, CDR2 ANQGSEA. The DNA of the CDR3 is TGCAGCGTTCAAGGGTCAGAGTACGAGCAGTACTTC. This sequence encodes CSVQGSEYEQYF.

This clone appeared many times. The CDR3 reads CASSSDRGTYGYTF. Here the CDR3 DNA reads TGTGCCAGCAGCTCGGACAGGGGCACTTATGGCTACACCTTC. The rearrangement uses TRBV11-3 and TRBJ1-2, with 9 bases lining up with TRBD1. Per germline, CDR1 SGHNT and CDR2 YENEEA. V dropped 4 bases and J dropped 5; count of bases not matched to a gene: 5. The CDR3 consists of 14 residues.

This clone has only a few counts. The rearrangement uses TRBV28 and TRBJ2-3; 8 bases agree with TRBD2. Germline CDR1 reads MDHEN; CDR2 reads SYDVKM. The CDR3 is made up of 18 amino acids. The trim removed 3 bases at V and 0 bases at J, leaving 11 bases unmatched. The CDR3: CASSFSGTAYRSTDTQYF. For the CDR3, the DNA is TGTGCCAGCAGTTTTAGCGGGACCGCTTACAGAAGCACAGATACGCAGTATTTT.

In its sample, this clone was seen a few times. The chain joins TRBV28 to TRBJ1-4, with D tentatively TRBD1 (5 bases). In germline, CDR1 is MDHEN, CDR2 SYDVKM. Trimming pared 6 bases from V and 1 base from J, leaving 6 bases between. This CDR3 contains 13 residues. CDR3 coding DNA: TGTGCCAGCAGCAGGGAAACTAATGAAAAACTGTTTTTT. Residues: CASSRETNEKLFF.

In this sample, this clone turned up a few times. The chain employs TRBV6-8 and TRBJ2-6, with TRBD1 matching over 8 bases. The length of the CDR3 is 18 residues. J gave up 0 bases and V 4 bases, and 8 bases lay outside the gene matches. The germline V gene has CDR1 MNHGY and CDR2 SAAAGT. This CDR3 reads CASSSLTGGSSGANVLTF. CDR3 in DNA: TGTGCCAGCAGTTCTTTAACAGGGGGTTCCTCTGGGGCCAACGTCCTGACTTTC.

By its share, this clone is medium-sized. V is TRBV11-3 and J is TRBJ2-1, with a tentative D call TRBD1 (6 bases). V was shortened by 0 bases and J by 0 bases, with 9 bases between the two germline ends. Germline CDR1 and CDR2: SGHNT and YENEEA. This CDR3 is 16 amino acids long. The CDR3 loop reads CASSLEGTNSYNEQFF. DNA of the CDR3: TGTGCCAGCAGCTTAGAAGGGACAAACTCCTACAATGAGCAGTTCTTC. The full variable domain, its missing parts supplied by reference TRBV11-3 and TRBJ2-1, is EAGVVQSPRYKIIEKKQPVAFWCNPISGHNTLYWYLQNLGQGPELLIRYENEEAVDDSQLPKDRFSAERLKGVDSTLKIQPAELGDSAVYLCASSLEGTNSYNEQFFGPGTRLTVL.

This chain connects TRBV11-3 to TRBJ2-5; a weak D match, TRBD1 (5 bases). Germline CDR1 is SGHNT and CDR2 is YENEEA. V was shortened by 0 bases and J by 7 bases, with 15 bases between the two germline ends. This CDR3 region has 15 residues. CDR3 coding DNA: TGTGCCAGCAGCTTAGAACAGGAGCAGGTCTGGACCCAGTACTTC. As protein: CASSLEQEQVWTQYF.

Only a few counts were recorded for this clone. This chain connects TRBV6-8 to TRBJ1-5; weak D call: TRBD1 (5 bases). Germline assignment: CDR1 MNHGY and CDR2 SAAAGT. This CDR3 has 16 residues. The germline V and J ends were trimmed by 2 bases and 6 bases, with 17 bases remaining between them. The CDR3 DNA reads as TGTGCCAGCAGTTACACCGTACAGGCCTCAGGTCAGCCCCAGCATTTT. Protein sequence: CASSYTVQASGQPQHF.

The sample holds a few counts of this clone. V and J are TRBV19 and TRBJ2-7; D is ambiguous. V was clipped by 5 bases and J by 3 bases, with 14 bases between them. The germline CDR1 and CDR2 sequences are LNHDA and SQIVND (reference sequence). This CDR3 has 14 residues. The CDR3 DNA reads TGTGCCAGTAGTGAGGTTGGCCAGCTCTACGAGCAGTACTTC. It encodes CASSEVGQLYEQYF.

The V call is TRBV11-3, the J call TRBJ2-1, with a possible D match to TRBD1 (6 bases). V was clipped by 3 bases and J by 7 bases, with 16 bases between them. The CDR3 has 15 residues. Looked up from germline, CDR1 is SGHNT and CDR2 is YENEEA. CDR3 DNA: TGTGCCAGCAGCTTCCTACAGGGATCGCGGAATGAGCAGTTCTTC. Protein: CASSFLQGSRNEQFF.